The rows below give T cell receptor beta chains drawn from one sample of a study of neurological immune-mediated disorders. TCRdb re-called the 5' RACE reads with MiXCR, one entry per CDR3 protein. The sample yields approximately 38,000 distinct CDR3 sequences, more than 2% seen once. Sequencing used PBMCs. These receptors were collected from a man aged 50 to 60 with multiple sclerosis. Each CDR3 is given with its conserved first and last residue. A D gene is named only where the DNA matches it firmly.

D gene,V gene,CDR3 protein
TRBD1,TRBV5-1,CASSLIGQENTEAFF
.,TRBV6-2/TRBV6-3,CASSPTTGWQPQNF
.,TRBV12-3/TRBV12-4,CASRISTGELFF
.,TRBV12-3/TRBV12-4,CASSLGGLFF
.,TRBV7-6,CASSFEVFSYNEQFF
.,TRBV12-3/TRBV12-4,CASSLDEATQYF
TRBD2,TRBV3-1,CASSQDLAGGRETQYF
TRBD2,TRBV5-5,CASSSPSGGGETQYF
TRBD1,TRBV3-1,CASSPQGQGSNEQFF
TRBD2,TRBV25-1,CASGRLAGGTGELFF
TRBD2,TRBV9,CASSRTGSSGGSQETQYF
.,TRBV19,CASNHRAQDYGYTF
.,TRBV18,CASSPNGGTEAFF
TRBD2,TRBV11-2,CASTRERGKNNEQFF
.,TRBV5-1,CASSFSGGLSYNEQFF
.,TRBV5-1,CASSLVVDPGDIGYGYTF
TRBD1,TRBV20-1,CSARSDRVLETQYF
.,TRBV2,CASSAGDHQPQHF
.,TRBV20-1,CSARGTDEAFF
.,TRBV9,CASSVAGRNTGELFF